This T cell receptor beta chain is from a study of T cell responses to AZD1222 COVID-19 vaccine. Regarding the study as a whole: Elevations in Spike-specific TCR breadth and depth followed administration of two AZD1222 doses. In a largely white British group with more females than males, clonal diversity was possibly underestimated.

Using immunoSEQ multiplex PCR, the repertoire was profiled, and TCRdb retains in-frame clones only, with some absent. Found here are around 150,000 clones, about nine tenths of them singletons; the top ten hold around 6%. As concerns this clone: What it binds is not known.

The CDR3 sequence is 16 residues long. The V end lost 2 bases, the J end lost 6 bases, and 20 bases lay between the germline ends. CDR1 is MNHNS, CDR2 SASEGT, per germline. This receptor was taken from an adult in good health. The rearrangement links TRBV6-1 to TRBJ2-7; weak D call: TRBD1 (5 bases). This specimen was peripheral blood, taken on day 0 of AZD1222 vaccination. CDR3 bases: TGTGCCAGCAGTGAATCCCATGGGGCGGTGGGTGTCGAGCAGTACTTC. Its translation is CASSESHGAVGVEQYF.